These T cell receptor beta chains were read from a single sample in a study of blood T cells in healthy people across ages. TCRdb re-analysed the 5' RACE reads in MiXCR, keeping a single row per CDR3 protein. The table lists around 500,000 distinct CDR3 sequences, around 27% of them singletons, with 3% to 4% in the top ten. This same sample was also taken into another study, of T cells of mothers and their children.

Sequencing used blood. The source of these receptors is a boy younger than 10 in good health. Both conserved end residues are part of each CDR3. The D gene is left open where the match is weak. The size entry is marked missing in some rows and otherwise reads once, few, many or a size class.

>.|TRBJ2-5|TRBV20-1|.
TGCAGTGCTAGAGAGGGCAGTCAAGAGACCCAGTACTTC
CSAREGSQETQYF
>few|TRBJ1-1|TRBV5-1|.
TGCGCCAGCAGCCCTGAGACACTAAACACTGAAGCTTTCTTT
CASSPETLNTEAFF
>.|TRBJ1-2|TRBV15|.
TGTGCCACCAGCAGAGAGGCAGCTAACTATGGCTACACCTTC
CATSREAANYGYTF
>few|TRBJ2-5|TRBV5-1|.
TGCGCCAGCAGCCTAGATAGCGGAGGGAGCCAAGAGACCCAGTACTTC
CASSLDSGGSQETQYF
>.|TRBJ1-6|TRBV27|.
TGTGCCAGCAGACTAGCCGGGAGAGACTTTTCGAATTCACCCCTCCACTTT
CASRLAGRDFSNSPLHF
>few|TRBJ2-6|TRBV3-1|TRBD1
TGTGCCAGCAGCCTGGGACAGGGCACTTCTGGGGCCAACGTCCTGACTTTC
CASSLGQGTSGANVLTF
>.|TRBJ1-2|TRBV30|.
TGTGCCTGGAGCGTCGGACAGAACTATGGCTACACCTTC
CAWSVGQNYGYTF
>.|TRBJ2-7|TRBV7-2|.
TGTGCCAGCAGCTTAAATAGTTACGGGGTTCGGGGAGGCTACGAGCAGTACTTC
CASSLNSYGVRGGYEQYF
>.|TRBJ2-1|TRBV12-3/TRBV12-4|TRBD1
TGTGCCAGCAGTCCGATGGGACAGGGCAATGAGCAGTTCTTC
CASSPMGQGNEQFF
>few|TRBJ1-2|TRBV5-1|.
TGCGCCAGCAGCTTGGACAGCGACTATGGCTACACCTTC
CASSLDSDYGYTF
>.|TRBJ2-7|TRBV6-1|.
TGTGCCAGCAGTGGCTCGGGGGAATTGTACGAGCAGTACTTC
CASSGSGELYEQYF
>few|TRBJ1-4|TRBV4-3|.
TGCGCCAGCAGTCCGACGGGGGGAGGGAGTGAAAAACTGTTTTTT
CASSPTGGGSEKLFF
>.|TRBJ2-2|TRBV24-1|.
TGTGCCACCAGTGATCGGACCGGGGAGCTGTTTTTT
CATSDRTGELFF
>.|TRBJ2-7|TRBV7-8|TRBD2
TGTGCCAGCAGCTTTTTTAGACTAGCCGCCTACGAGCAGTACTTC
CASSFFRLAAYEQYF
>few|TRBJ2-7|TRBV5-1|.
TGCGCCAGCAGCTTGGCGTGGGTGGAAACCTACGAGCAGTACTTC
CASSLAWVETYEQYF
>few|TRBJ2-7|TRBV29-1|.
TGCAGCGTTGAAATCGTAGGAGTAGGCGAGCAGTACTTC
CSVEIVGVGEQYF
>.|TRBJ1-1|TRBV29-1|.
TGCAGCGTTGGAGGTCGATTGAACACTGAAGCTTTCTTT
CSVGGRLNTEAFF
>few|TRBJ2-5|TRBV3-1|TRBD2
TGTGCCAGCAGCCCACTACTAGCGGGGGAGAAAGAGACCCAGTACTTC
CASSPLLAGEKETQYF
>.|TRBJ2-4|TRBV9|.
TGTGCCAGCAGCGTGGGGCAGGAGGGGAGCAAAAACATTCAGTACTTC
CASSVGQEGSKNIQYF
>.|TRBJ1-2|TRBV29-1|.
TGCAGCGTTGAAGATCAGTTTGGCTACACCTTC
CSVEDQFGYTF
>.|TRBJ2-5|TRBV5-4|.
TGTGCCAGCAGCATACAGGACAGATCGAGCGAGACCCAGTACTTC
CASSIQDRSSETQYF
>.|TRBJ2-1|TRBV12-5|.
TGTGCTAGTGGTTTGGTGTATAGCGAGTTCTCCTACAATGAGCAGTTCTTC
CASGLVYSEFSYNEQFF
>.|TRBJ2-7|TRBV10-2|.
TGCGCCAGACGAGGGGTCTACGAGCAGTACTTC
CARRGVYEQYF